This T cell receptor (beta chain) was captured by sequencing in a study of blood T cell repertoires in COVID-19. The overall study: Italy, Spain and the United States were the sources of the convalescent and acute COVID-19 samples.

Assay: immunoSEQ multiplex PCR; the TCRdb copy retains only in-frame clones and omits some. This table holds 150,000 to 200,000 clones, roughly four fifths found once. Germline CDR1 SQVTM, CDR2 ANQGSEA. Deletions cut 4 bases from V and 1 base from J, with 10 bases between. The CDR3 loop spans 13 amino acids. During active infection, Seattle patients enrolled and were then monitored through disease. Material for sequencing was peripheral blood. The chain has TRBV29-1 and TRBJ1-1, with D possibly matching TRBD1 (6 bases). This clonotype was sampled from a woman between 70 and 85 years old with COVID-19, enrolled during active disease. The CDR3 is CSVVRQANTEAFF. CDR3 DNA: TGCAGCGTTGTTCGACAGGCGAACACTGAAGCTTTCTTT.